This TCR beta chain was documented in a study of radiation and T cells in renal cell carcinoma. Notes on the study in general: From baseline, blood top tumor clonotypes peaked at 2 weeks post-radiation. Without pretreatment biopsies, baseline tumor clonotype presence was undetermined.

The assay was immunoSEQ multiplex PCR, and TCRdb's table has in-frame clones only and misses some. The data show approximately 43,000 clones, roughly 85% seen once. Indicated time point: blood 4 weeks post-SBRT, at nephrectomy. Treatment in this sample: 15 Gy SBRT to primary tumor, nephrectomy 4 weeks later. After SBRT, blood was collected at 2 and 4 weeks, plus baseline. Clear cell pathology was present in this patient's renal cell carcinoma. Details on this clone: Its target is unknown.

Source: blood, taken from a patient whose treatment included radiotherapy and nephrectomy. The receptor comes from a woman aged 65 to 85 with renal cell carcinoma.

CDR3 sequence reads: CASSLGSQPQETQYF. As DNA, the CDR3 is TGTGCCAGCAGCTTAGGGTCCCAACCCCAAGAGACCCAGTACTTC. V and J are TRBV7-6 and TRBJ2-5; D gene unclear. The germline gives CDR1 SGHVS, CDR2 FNYEAQ. Trimming took off 1 base at V and 1 base at J, with 10 bases between the two ends. The CDR3 is 15 amino acids.